These 20 T cell receptor beta chains were all obtained from the same sample, sequenced in a study of T-cell reconstitution after alpha-beta-depleted transplantation in children. The TCRbeta library was prepared with unique molecular identifiers. Each CDR3 protein gets one entry after TCRdb re-called the PCR reads with MiXCR. The table has 450,000 to 600,000 distinct CDR3 sequences, roughly 13% seen once. Material: PBMCs, mostly from graft donor cells, obtained 360 days after TCRalphabeta/CD19-depleted stem cell transplant. The source of these receptors is a male patient aged 10 to 17 who had a stem cell transplant for acute myeloid leukemia, so the T cells may come from the graft donor.

The chain links TRBV6-1 to TRBJ1-2; TRBD1 matches at 9 bases. The CDR3 has 14 amino acids. V trimming: 6 bases; J trimming: 4 bases; junction bases outside the gene matches: 6. Germline loops: CDR1 MNHNS, CDR2 SASEGT. CDR3 in DNA: TGTGCCAGCAGGGTGGACAGGGGTCTCTATGGCTACACCTTC. Translating gives CASRVDRGLYGYTF.

This clonotype was seen at least ten times. The chain joins TRBV7-2 to TRBJ2-7; 7 nucleotides line up with TRBD1. This CDR3 has 14 residues. After removal of 0 bases from V and 4 bases from J, the junction contained 3 bases not matched to a gene. Germline V gene data show CDR1 as SGHTA and CDR2 as FQGNSA. The CDR3 sequence: CASSLAGGEYEQYF. The CDR3 DNA reads as TGTGCCAGCAGCTTAGCAGGGGGCGAATACGAGCAGTACTTC.

In this sample, this clonotype turned up a few times. The rearrangement uses TRBV29-1 and TRBJ2-5, with TRBD1 as a possible D gene (6 bases). This CDR3 has 13 residues. The germline CDR1 and CDR2 sequences are SQVTM and ANQGSEA. The V and J ends lost 6 bases and 7 bases respectively, with 18 bases between them. The CDR3 reads CSVADSRTRTQYF. CDR3 nucleotides: TGCAGCGTCGCGGACAGTCGGACAAGGACCCAGTACTTC.

This clonotype was detected a few times. This chain joins TRBV5-1 and TRBJ2-2; 8 bases map to TRBD1. CDR3 size: 16 residues. J lost 1 base, V lost 2 bases, and 4 bases had no gene match. CDR1 and CDR2 (germline): SGHRS, YFSETQ. CDR3 coding DNA: TGCGCCAGCAGCTTTCGACAGGGGCGGAACACCGGGGAGCTGTTTTTT. Protein sequence: CASSFRQGRNTGELFF.

This clonotype was counted a few times. The chain is built from TRBV4-3 and TRBJ2-5; no definite D call. The germline V and J ends were trimmed by 0 bases and 4 bases, with 12 bases remaining between them. Germline assignment: CDR1 LGHNA and CDR2 YSLEER. The CDR3 consists of 15 residues. The CDR3 sequence is CASSQDTKGGETQYF. For the CDR3, the DNA is TGCGCCAGCAGCCAAGATACGAAGGGCGGAGAGACCCAGTACTTC.

This clonotype was detected ten times or more. This chain links TRBV6-2 or TRBV6-3 with TRBJ2-1; TRBD2 matches at 8 bases. V lost 3 bases, J lost 7 bases, and 26 bases stayed unmatched. In germline, CDR1 is MNHEY, CDR2 SVGEGT. The CDR3 has 21 amino acids. The CDR3 sequence is CASSYASPSATRGGRTNEQFF. CDR3 nucleotide sequence: TGTGCCAGCAGTTATGCCAGCCCATCGGCCACACGCGGCGGGAGGACGAATGAGCAGTTCTTC.

This clonotype was seen a few times. The chain is built from TRBV4-3 and TRBJ2-6; D remains ambiguous. The V end was cut by 3 bases, the J end by 0 bases, with 6 bases between. Germline V gene sequence: CDR1 LGHNA, CDR2 YSLEER. This CDR3 spans 15 amino acids. CDR3 amino acids: CASSQEFSGANVLTF. DNA for the CDR3: TGCGCCAGCAGCCAGGAGTTCTCTGGGGCCAACGTCCTGACTTTC.

This clonotype has at least ten counts. The rearrangement links TRBV28 to TRBJ2-7, with D perhaps TRBD2 (5 bases). The CDR3 runs to 14 residues. CDR1 MDHEN and CDR2 SYDVKM come from the germline V gene. V lost 3 bases, J lost 2 bases, and 11 bases lay in between. The CDR3 DNA reads as TGTGCCAGCAGTTTCCCGGGGATCCCCTACGAGCAGTACTTC. This translates into CASSFPGIPYEQYF.

The chain is built from TRBV11-2 and TRBJ2-1, with 13 bases aligning to TRBD2. Germline CDR1 is SGHAT and CDR2 is FQNNGV. The length of the CDR3 is 18 residues. Unmatched junction bases numbered 6, after V lost 4 bases and J lost 0 bases. The CDR3 spells CASSWGLAGPDSYNEQFF. The CDR3 coding sequence is TGTGCCAGCAGCTGGGGACTAGCGGGACCTGACTCCTACAATGAGCAGTTCTTC. Full variable domain (remainder filled in from reference TRBV11-2 and TRBJ2-1): EAGVAQSPRYKIIEKRQSVAFWCNPISGHATLYWYQQILGQGPKLLIQFQNNGVVDDSQLPKDRFSAERLKGVDSTLKIQPAKLEDSAVYLCASSWGLAGPDSYNEQFFGPGTRLTVL.

The CDR3 bases are TGCAGTGCTACTTCCCTGGAGACCCAGTACTTC. This gives the protein CSATSLETQYF. The chain employs TRBV20-1 and TRBJ2-5; no reliable D call. V was cut by 4 bases and J by 5 bases, with 8 bases left in between. The CDR3 is made up of 11 amino acids. From germline, CDR1 is DFQATT and CDR2 SNEGSKA (reference sequence).

The genes are TRBV20-1 and TRBJ2-7, with 14 bases identical to TRBD2. Germline values: CDR1 DFQATT, CDR2 SNEGSKA (reference sequence). V lost 5 bases and J lost 2; bases outside the gene matches: 11. CDR3 size: 17 residues. The DNA of the CDR3 is TGCAGTGCTGGCCCGGGACTAGCGGGAGTTAGGGCCTACGAGCAGTACTTC. Encoded protein: CSAGPGLAGVRAYEQYF.

There are many counts of this clonotype. The chain is built from TRBV7-9 and TRBJ2-2; the D is unclear. The V gene's germline CDR1 is SEHNR and CDR2 FQNEAQ (reference sequence). V was pared by 2 bases and J by 6 bases, with 4 bases between. CDR3 size: 12 residues. The CDR3 bases are TGTGCCAGCAGCTTATGGCCCGGGGAGCTGTTTTTT. It yields the protein CASSLWPGELFF.

This clonotype has a handful of counts. This chain uses TRBV7-8 with TRBJ1-5; D may be TRBD1 (5 bases). The V gene lost 0 bases and the J gene lost 0 bases, with 12 bases spanning the gap. The length of the CDR3 is 17 residues. Germline V CDR1 and CDR2: SGHVS, FQNEAQ. CDR3 DNA sequence: TGTGCCAGCAGCTTAGCCTTTGACAGAAATAGCAATCAGCCCCAGCATTTT. This encodes CASSLAFDRNSNQPQHF.

The chain joins TRBV28 to TRBJ1-1; 7 positions agree with TRBD1. CDR3 length equals 16 residues. Trimming at V came to 2 bases and at J to 6 bases, leaving 12 bases not matched to a gene. CDR1 and CDR2 (germline): MDHEN, SYDVKM. Here the CDR3 DNA reads TGTGCCAGCAGTTTACTCGGGTCAGGGGGTTGGCCTGAAGCTTTCTTT. It encodes CASSLLGSGGWPEAFF.

This clonotype has only a few counts. The genes are TRBV28 and TRBJ1-3; D call uncertain. V was shortened by 5 bases and J by 0 bases, with 11 bases between the two germline ends. Germline loops: CDR1 MDHEN, CDR2 SYDVKM. This CDR3 is 15 amino acids long. CDR3 in amino acids: CASSPPSSSGNTIYF. The CDR3 DNA sequence: TGTGCCAGCAGTCCTCCGTCGTCCTCTGGAAACACCATATATTTT.

This clonotype was picked up many times. The V gene is TRBV4-3, the J gene TRBJ2-7; D is undetermined. V lost 0 bases to trimming and J lost 5 bases, with 8 bases between them. This CDR3 has 13 amino acids. CDR1 and CDR2 (germline): LGHNA, YSLEER. CDR3 coding DNA: TGCGCCAGCAGCCAAGAGGGATTCCACGAGCAGTACTTC. Residues: CASSQEGFHEQYF.

V gene TRBV12-5 combines with J gene TRBJ2-2, with unresolved D. This CDR3 has 12 residues. The germline V gene has CDR1 LGHNT and CDR2 FRNRAP. Trimming took off 6 bases at V and 0 bases at J, with 2 bases between the two ends. In nucleotides, the CDR3 is TGTGCTAGTGGACCGAACACCGGGGAGCTGTTTTTT. Translated: CASGPNTGELFF.

The V call is TRBV4-2, the J call TRBJ2-7; D tentatively reads TRBD1 or TRBD2 (5 bases each). The CDR3 totals 16 residues. Trimming cost V 0 bases and J 7 bases, with 19 bases left between them. The germline CDR1 and CDR2 sequences are LGHNA and YNFKEQ. CDR3 DNA: TGTGCCAGCAGCCAAGAGGGGACCGCTCTAGCCAGTGAGCAGTACTTC. Protein: CASSQEGTALASEQYF.

This clonotype was seen ten or more times. The chain carries TRBV4-2 and TRBJ1-1; D is possibly TRBD1 (6 bases). Germline-derived CDR1 and CDR2 are LGHNA and YNFKEQ. The CDR3 contains 16 residues. Trimming pared 0 bases from V and 0 bases from J, leaving 11 bases between. The CDR3 reads CASSQDWTAMNTEAFF. CDR3 DNA: TGTGCCAGCAGCCAAGACTGGACAGCGATGAACACTGAAGCTTTCTTT.

This clonotype was seen ten or more times. This chain joins TRBV7-9 and TRBJ2-3; D perhaps matches TRBD1 (5 bases). With 1 base removed from V and 2 bases from J, the gap between germline ends came to 7 bases. The CDR3 runs to 14 residues. Germline-derived CDR1 and CDR2 are SEHNR and FQNEAQ (reference sequence). The CDR3 coding sequence is TGTGCCAGCAGCTTAGGACAGTACACAGATACGCAGTATTTT. Its protein product is CASSLGQYTDTQYF.